This TCR beta chain derives from a study of shared clonotypes between healthy human individuals. Profiling relied on immunoSEQ multiplex PCR, and the TCRdb table lists in-frame clones only, not all of them. The table lists approximately 720,000 clones, around 90% of them singletons. Naive CD8 cells, CD45RO-negative and positively selected for CCR7, excluded terminally differentiated effector memory CD45RA+ cells. The CDR3 covers 15 residues. Trimming pared 4 bases from V and 5 bases from J, leaving 14 bases between. Germline V gene data show CDR1 as MRHNA and CDR2 as SNTAGT. The chain carries TRBV6-4 and TRBJ1-4, with D perhaps matching TRBD1 (6 bases). What was sequenced was naive CD8+ T cells sorted from blood. This receptor was obtained from a man under 40 in good health. The CDR3 reads CASSATGTPNEKLFF. CDR3 nucleotide sequence: TGTGCCAGCAGTGCCACGGGGACACCGAATGAAAAACTGTTTTTT.